These 15 T cell receptor beta chains share one sample of origin, sequenced in a study of long-term antiretroviral therapy in people with HIV. Version v3.0 of the immunoSEQ assay was performed at survey level. TCRdb's copy holds only in-frame clones and misses some; the assay was immunoSEQ multiplex PCR. The data contain about 21,000 clones, approximately 81% of them singletons. The sample in question was unsorted PBMCs, obtained at the start of antiretroviral therapy. The receptors derive from a middle-aged man with HIV.

This clone has only one observation. V is TRBV7-3 and J is TRBJ1-2; D ambiguous. Germline CDR1 is SGHTA and CDR2 is FQGTGA. The V end was cut by 2 bases, the J end by 5 bases, with 12 bases between. CDR3 length: 14 residues. The CDR3 coding sequence is TGTGCCAGCAGCTTAGAACTGGGAGGATATGGCTACACCTTC. Protein product: CASSLELGGYGYTF.

This clone is medium-sized (0.01 to 0.1%). J is TRBJ2-7 and V is TRBV27; D remains unclear. The CDR3 is 13 residues long. Germline assignment: CDR1 MNHEY and CDR2 SMNVEV (reference sequence). The ends were cut back, 5 bases at V and 3 bases at J, with 11 bases in the middle. The CDR3, as DNA: TGTGCCAGCAGTCTTGCCAGAGACTACGAGCAGTACTTC. It translates to CASSLARDYEQYF.

V usage is TRBV12-5 and J usage is TRBJ2-7, with D uncertain. The CDR3 contains 15 residues. V lost 7 bases and J lost 4, with 20 bases in between. CDR1 LGHNT and CDR2 FRNRAP come from the germline V gene. CDR3 region: CASAPHSGSIYEQYF. The CDR3 DNA follows: TGTGCTAGTGCCCCACATTCTGGATCGATTTACGAGCAGTACTTC.

J is TRBJ2-5 and V is TRBV4-1; 7 nucleotides align to TRBD2. Germline V gene lookup returns CDR1 MGHRA and CDR2 YSYEKL. The CDR3 covers 17 residues. The junction had 17 bases not matched to a gene; V was cut back by 8 bases and J by 2 bases. The CDR3 bases are TGCGCCAGCCAACCCGGAGCATGGGGGGGGGTTCAAGAGACCCAGTACTTC. Protein sequence: CASQPGAWGGVQETQYF.

This clone was counted only a few times. The chain employs TRBV5-4 and TRBJ1-1; 10 bases agree with TRBD1. This CDR3 is built from 15 residues. Germline CDR1 reads SGHNT; CDR2 reads YYREEE (reference sequence). After removal of 3 bases from V and 7 bases from J, the junction contained 9 bases not matched to a gene. The CDR3: CASSWRDRGKGEAFF. CDR3 coding DNA: TGTGCCAGCAGCTGGAGGGACAGGGGAAAAGGTGAAGCTTTCTTT.

The rearrangement uses TRBV2 and TRBJ2-3; unclear D gene. CDR1 and CDR2 (germline): SNHLY, FYNNEI. The CDR3 has 12 residues. Trimming removed 4 bases at V and 5 bases at J, with 7 bases between. This chain's CDR3 is CASSALGDTQYF. In DNA, the CDR3 is TGTGCCAGCAGTGCTCTCGGAGATACGCAGTATTTT.

This chain connects TRBV9 to TRBJ2-5; 8 nucleotides line up with TRBD2. J lost 5 bases, V lost 3 bases, and 9 bases had no gene match. Germline CDR1 is SGDLS and CDR2 is YYNGEE. The CDR3 extends over 15 amino acids. The CDR3 DNA follows: TGTGCCAGCAGCGCCAATGTAGCGGGGCAGGAGACCCAGTACTTC. Amino acid sequence: CASSANVAGQETQYF. Complete variable domain (other parts from reference TRBV9 and TRBJ2-5): DSGVTQTPKHLITATGQRVTLRCSPRSGDLSVYWYQQSLDQGLQFLIQYYNGEERAKGNILERFSAQQFPDLHSELNLSSLELGDSALYFCASSANVAGQETQYFGPGTRLLVL.

The genes are TRBV5-3 and TRBJ2-2, with 7 bases identical to TRBD1. TRBV5-3 is filed as an ORF, its function uncertain. Unmatched junction bases numbered 10, after V lost 10 bases and J lost 7 bases. This CDR3 is built from 13 residues. CDR3 in amino acids: CARQGVTDGELFF. The CDR3 region has the DNA TGTGCCCGCCAGGGGGTCACGGACGGGGAGCTGTTTTTT.

The chain carries TRBV29-1 and TRBJ2-5; the match to TRBD1 covers 8 bases. CDR3 length: 13 residues. Trimming cost V 6 bases and J 4 bases; bases outside gene matches: 7. Germline CDR1 reads SQVTM; CDR2 reads ANQGSEA. CDR3 amino acids: CSVSTGVLETQYF. The CDR3 coding sequence is TGCAGCGTCTCGACAGGGGTGTTAGAGACCCAGTACTTC.

V is TRBV7-8 and J is TRBJ2-1; D could derive from TRBD1 or TRBD2 (6 bases each). The CDR3 covers 14 residues. Germline lookup yields CDR1 SGHVS and CDR2 FQNEAQ. Between the trimmed V and J ends, which lost 5 bases and 5 bases, there was a span of 13 bases. CDR3 protein: CASSRGTNNNEQFF. CDR3 coding DNA: TGTGCCAGCAGCCGCGGGACAAATAACAATGAGCAGTTCTTC.

This clone was recorded a few times. The chain carries TRBV10-3 and TRBJ2-3, with unresolved D. The V and J ends lost 10 bases and 2 bases respectively, with 7 bases between them. This CDR3 is built from 11 residues. Germline CDR1 ENHRY, CDR2 SYGVKD. In nucleotides, the CDR3 is TGTGCCACGAGGTTCACAGATACGCAGTATTTT. Its translation is CATRFTDTQYF.

V usage is TRBV6-6 and J usage is TRBJ1-6; D is uncertain. This CDR3 comprises 15 residues. V was clipped by 7 bases and J by 7 bases, with 17 bases between them. Per germline, CDR1 MNHNY and CDR2 SVGAGI (reference sequence). CDR3 residues: CASNLHPEGNSPLHF. CDR3 nucleotide sequence: TGTGCCAGCAATTTACATCCGGAAGGCAATTCACCCCTCCACTTT.

About this clone itself: This CDR3 is also generated by other DNA sequences in the sample. The chain links TRBV5-1 to TRBJ2-5; no clear D gene. Germline assignment: CDR1 SGHRS and CDR2 YFSETQ. CDR3 length: 12 amino acids. Between the trimmed V and J ends, which lost 2 bases and 1 base, there was a span of 3 bases. This chain's CDR3 is CASSLAQETQYF. CDR3 in DNA: TGCGCCAGCAGCTTAGCCCAAGAGACCCAGTACTTC.

The chain is built from TRBV7-2 and TRBJ2-1; 13 bases line up with TRBD2. Per the germline V gene, CDR1 is SGHTA and CDR2 is FQGNSA. The CDR3 loop spans 16 amino acids. J was trimmed by 7 bases and V by 5 bases; bases with no gene match: 8. The CDR3 region is CASSPPGLAGLNEQFF. The CDR3 DNA reads as TGTGCCAGCAGCCCTCCGGGACTAGCGGGATTGAATGAGCAGTTCTTC.

About this clone: The sample has other DNA sequences that encode this CDR3 too. This rearrangement joins TRBV29-1 to TRBJ2-7, with D possibly TRBD2 on 6 matching bases. Looked up from germline, CDR1 is SQVTM and CDR2 is ANQGSEA. The CDR3 has 14 residues. V shed 3 bases and J shed 0 bases, with 12 bases lying between them. The CDR3 spells CSVEDGGNSYEQYF. CDR3 nucleotides: TGCAGCGTTGAGGACGGAGGGAACTCCTACGAGCAGTACTTC.